This TCR beta chain came from a study of blood T cells in healthy people across ages. A note on this clonotype: Its matching antigen is unknown.

Sample-barcoded 5' priming and a J-beta primer mix drove a second PCR of about 6 to 12 cycles. Using its own MiXCR run on the 5' RACE reads, TCRdb lists one record per CDR3 protein. The sample shows around 1,600,000 distinct CDR3 sequences, 40% to 45% of them seen only once. General observations from the study: Naive T cell percentage and TCR beta diversity correlated strongly.

Trimming removed 2 bases at V and 4 bases at J, with 10 bases between. CDR1 KGHDR and CDR2 SFDVKD come from the germline V gene. The CDR3 extends over 15 amino acids. Sequenced sample: blood. The rearrangement links TRBV24-1 to TRBJ1-4; perhaps TRBD1 as D (5 bases). The receptor was isolated from a woman aged 18 to 35 in good health. The DNA of the CDR3 is TGTGCCACCAGTGATTCACGGGGCATTAATGAAAAACTGTTTTTT. This gives the protein CATSDSRGINEKLFF.